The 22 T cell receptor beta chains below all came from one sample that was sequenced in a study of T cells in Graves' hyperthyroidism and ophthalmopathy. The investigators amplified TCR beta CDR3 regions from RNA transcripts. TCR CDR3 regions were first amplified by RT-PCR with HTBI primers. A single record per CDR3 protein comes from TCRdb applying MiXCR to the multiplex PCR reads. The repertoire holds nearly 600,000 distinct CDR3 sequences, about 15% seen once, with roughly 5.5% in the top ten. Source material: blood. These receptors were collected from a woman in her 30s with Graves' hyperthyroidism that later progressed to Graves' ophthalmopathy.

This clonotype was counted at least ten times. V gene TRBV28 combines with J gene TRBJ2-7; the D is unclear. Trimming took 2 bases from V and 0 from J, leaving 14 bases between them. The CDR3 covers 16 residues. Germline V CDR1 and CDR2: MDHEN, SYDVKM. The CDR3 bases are TGTGCCAGCAGTTTAGCATTGGCTGGCATCTCCTACGAGCAGTACTTC. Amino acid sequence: CASSLALAGISYEQYF.

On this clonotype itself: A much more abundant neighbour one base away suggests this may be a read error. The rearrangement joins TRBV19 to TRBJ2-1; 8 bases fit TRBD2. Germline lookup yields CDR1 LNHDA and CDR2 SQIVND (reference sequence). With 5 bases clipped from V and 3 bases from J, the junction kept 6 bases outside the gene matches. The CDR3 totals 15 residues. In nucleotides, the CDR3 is TGTGCCAGTAGTCCAAGCGGGAGACACTACAATGAGCAGTTCTTC. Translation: CASSPSGRHYNEQFF.

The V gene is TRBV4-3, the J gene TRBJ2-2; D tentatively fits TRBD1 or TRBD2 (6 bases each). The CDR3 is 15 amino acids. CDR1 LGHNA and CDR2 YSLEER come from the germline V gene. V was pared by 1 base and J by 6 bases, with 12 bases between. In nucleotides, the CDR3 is TGCGCCAGCAGCCAAGTGGGTGGGGGGCCCGGGGAGCTGTTTTTT. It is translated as CASSQVGGGPGELFF.

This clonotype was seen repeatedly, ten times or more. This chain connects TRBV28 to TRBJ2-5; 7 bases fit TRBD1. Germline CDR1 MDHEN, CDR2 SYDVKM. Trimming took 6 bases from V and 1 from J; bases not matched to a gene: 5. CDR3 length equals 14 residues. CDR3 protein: CASSPGTAQETQYF. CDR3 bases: TGTGCCAGCAGCCCCGGGACAGCCCAAGAGACCCAGTACTTC.

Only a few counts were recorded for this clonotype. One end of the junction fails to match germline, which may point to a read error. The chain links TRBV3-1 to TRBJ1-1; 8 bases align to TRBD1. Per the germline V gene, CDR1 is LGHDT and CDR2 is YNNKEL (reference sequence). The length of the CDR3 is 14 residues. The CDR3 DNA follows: TGTACCAGCAGCCGGGGACAGGTAAACACTGAAGCTTTCTTT. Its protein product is CTSSRGQVNTEAFF.

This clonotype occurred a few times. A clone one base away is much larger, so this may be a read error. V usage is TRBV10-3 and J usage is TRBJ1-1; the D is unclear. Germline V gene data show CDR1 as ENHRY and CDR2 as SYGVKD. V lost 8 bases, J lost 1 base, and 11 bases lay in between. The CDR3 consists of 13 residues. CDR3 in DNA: TGTGCCATCTCCAGCAGCGGGAACACTGAAGCTTTCTTT. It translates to CAISSSGNTEAFF.

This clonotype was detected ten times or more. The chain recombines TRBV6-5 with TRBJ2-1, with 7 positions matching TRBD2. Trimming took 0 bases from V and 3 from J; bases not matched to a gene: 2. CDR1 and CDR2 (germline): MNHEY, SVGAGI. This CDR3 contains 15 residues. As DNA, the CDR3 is TGTGCCAGCAGTTACTCACGCGGGGGCTACAATGAGCAGTTCTTC. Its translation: CASSYSRGGYNEQFF.

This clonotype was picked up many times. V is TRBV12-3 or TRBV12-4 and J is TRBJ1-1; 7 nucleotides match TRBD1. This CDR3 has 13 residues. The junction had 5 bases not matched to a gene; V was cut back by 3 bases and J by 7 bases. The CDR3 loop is CASSFGGQIEAFF. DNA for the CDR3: TGTGCCAGCAGTTTCGGGGGACAGATTGAAGCTTTCTTT.

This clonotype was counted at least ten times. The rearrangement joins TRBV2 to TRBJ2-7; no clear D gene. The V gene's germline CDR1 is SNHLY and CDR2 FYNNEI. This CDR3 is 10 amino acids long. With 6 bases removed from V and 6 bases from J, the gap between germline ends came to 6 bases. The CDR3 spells CASRGIEQYF. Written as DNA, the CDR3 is TGTGCCAGCAGAGGGATCGAGCAGTACTTC. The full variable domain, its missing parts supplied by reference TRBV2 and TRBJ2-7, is EPEVTQTPSHQVTQMGQEVILRCVPISNHLYFYWYRQILGQKVEFLVSFYNNEISEKSEIFDDQFSVERPDGSNFTLKIRSTKLEDSAMYFCASRGIEQYFGPGTRLTVT.

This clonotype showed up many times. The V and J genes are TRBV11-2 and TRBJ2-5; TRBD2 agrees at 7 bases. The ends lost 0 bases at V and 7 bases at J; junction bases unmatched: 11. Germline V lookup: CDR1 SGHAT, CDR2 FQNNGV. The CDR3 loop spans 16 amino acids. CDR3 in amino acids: CASSLEGGPVWGTQYF. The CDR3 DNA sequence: TGTGCCAGCAGCTTAGAGGGAGGGCCCGTTTGGGGGACCCAGTACTTC.

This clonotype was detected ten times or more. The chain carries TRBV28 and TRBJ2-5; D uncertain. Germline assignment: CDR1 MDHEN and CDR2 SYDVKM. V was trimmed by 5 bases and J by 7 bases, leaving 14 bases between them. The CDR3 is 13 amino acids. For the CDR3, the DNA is TGTGCCAGCAGTCTAAGGGCCCCGCGGACCCAGTACTTC. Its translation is CASSLRAPRTQYF.

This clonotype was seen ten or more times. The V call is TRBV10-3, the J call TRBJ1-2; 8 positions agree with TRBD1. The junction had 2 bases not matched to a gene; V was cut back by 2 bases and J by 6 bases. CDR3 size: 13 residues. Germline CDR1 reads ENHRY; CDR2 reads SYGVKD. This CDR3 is CAISEQGADGYTF. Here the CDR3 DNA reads TGTGCCATCAGTGAGCAGGGGGCGGATGGCTACACCTTC.

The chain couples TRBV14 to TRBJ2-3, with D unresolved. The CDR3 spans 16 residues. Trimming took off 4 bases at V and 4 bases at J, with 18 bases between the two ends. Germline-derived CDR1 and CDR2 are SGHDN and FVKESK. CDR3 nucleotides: TGTGCCAGCAGCCTAGGACCTGGCAAGGGATCAGATACGCAGTATTTT. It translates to CASSLGPGKGSDTQYF.

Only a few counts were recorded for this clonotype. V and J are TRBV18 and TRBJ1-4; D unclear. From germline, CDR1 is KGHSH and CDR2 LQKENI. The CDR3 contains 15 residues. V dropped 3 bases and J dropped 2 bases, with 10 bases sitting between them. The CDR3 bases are TGTGCCAGCTCACCCGCTCCCGGTACTAATGAAAAACTGTTTTTT. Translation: CASSPAPGTNEKLFF.

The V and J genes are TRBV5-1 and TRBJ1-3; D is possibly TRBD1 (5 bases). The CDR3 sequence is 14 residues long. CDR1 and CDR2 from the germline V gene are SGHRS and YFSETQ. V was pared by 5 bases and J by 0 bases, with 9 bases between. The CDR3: CASRKDSSGNTIYF. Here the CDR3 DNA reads TGCGCCAGCAGAAAAGACAGCTCTGGAAACACCATATATTTT. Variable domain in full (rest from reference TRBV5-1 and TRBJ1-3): KAGVTQTPRYLIKTRGQQVTLSCSPISGHRSVSWYQQTPGQGLQFLFEYFSETQRNKGNFPGRFSGRQFSNSRSEMNVSTLELGDSALYLCASRKDSSGNTIYFGEGSWLTVV.

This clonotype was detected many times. The CDR3 sequence is CASSGGTVSGANVLTF. In DNA form, the CDR3 reads TGTGCCAGCAGTGGCGGGACGGTCTCTGGGGCCAACGTCCTGACTTTC. The chain uses TRBV6-1 and TRBJ2-6; D is possibly TRBD2 (6 bases). CDR1 is MNHNS, CDR2 SASEGT, per germline. CDR3 length: 16 amino acids. V lost 4 bases to trimming and J lost 0 bases, with 10 bases between them.

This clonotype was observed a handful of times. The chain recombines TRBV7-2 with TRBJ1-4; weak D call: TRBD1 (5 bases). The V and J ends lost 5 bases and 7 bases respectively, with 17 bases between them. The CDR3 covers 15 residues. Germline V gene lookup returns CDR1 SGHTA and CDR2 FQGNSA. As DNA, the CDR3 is TGTGCCAGCAGCGTTCAGGGAGGAGAGAGTGAAAAACTGTTTTTT. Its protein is CASSVQGGESEKLFF.

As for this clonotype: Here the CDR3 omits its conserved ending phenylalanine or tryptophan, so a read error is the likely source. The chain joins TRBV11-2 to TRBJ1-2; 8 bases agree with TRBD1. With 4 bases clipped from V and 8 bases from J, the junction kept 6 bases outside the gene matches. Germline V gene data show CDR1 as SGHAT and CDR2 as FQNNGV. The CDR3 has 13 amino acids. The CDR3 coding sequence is TGTGCCAGCAGCTGGACAGGGAAGGAAGGCTACACCCTC. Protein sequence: CASSWTGKEGYTL.

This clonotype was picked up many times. CDR3 residues: CASSNGGGNQPQHF. CDR3 bases: TGTGCCAGCAGCAACGGAGGCGGTAATCAGCCCCAGCATTTT. This chain links TRBV3-1 with TRBJ1-5; no clear D. The CDR3 consists of 14 residues. Germline lookup yields CDR1 LGHDT and CDR2 YNNKEL (reference sequence). Trimming pared 5 bases from V and 4 bases from J, leaving 12 bases between.

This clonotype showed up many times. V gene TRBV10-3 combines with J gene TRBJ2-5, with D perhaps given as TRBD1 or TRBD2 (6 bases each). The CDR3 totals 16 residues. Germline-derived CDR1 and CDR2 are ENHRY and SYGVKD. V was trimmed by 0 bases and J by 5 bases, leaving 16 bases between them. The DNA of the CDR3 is TGTGCCATCAGTGAGTCTGAGGGTAGCGGACAGGAGACCCAGTACTTC. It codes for CAISESEGSGQETQYF.

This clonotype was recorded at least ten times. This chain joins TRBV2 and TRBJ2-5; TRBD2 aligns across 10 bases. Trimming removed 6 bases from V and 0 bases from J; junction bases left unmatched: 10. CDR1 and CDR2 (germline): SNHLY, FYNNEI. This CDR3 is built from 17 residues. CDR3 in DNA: TGTGCCAGCAGGGGAGGACTAGCGGATGTAAACCAAGAGACCCAGTACTTC. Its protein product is CASRGGLADVNQETQYF.

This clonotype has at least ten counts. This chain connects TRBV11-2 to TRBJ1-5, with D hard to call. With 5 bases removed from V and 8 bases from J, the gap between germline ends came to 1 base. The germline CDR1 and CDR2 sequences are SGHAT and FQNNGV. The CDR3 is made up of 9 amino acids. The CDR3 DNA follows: TGTGCCAGCAGCAAGCCCCAGCATTTT. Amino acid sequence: CASSKPQHF.